Given below is one TCR beta chain in context. What it recognizes is unknown. These data originate in a study of T cells expressing NK-cell markers. About the research overall: CD3+CD56+NKG2C+, CD3+CD56+NKG2C- and CD3+CD56-NKG2C+ T cells, once sorted, supplied the TCR beta repertoires. Whole-study results and caveats: Expanded NKG2C+ T cell clones were not confirmed as HCMV-specific.

The CDR3 length is 15 residues. The germline gives CDR1 SGHRS, CDR2 YFSETQ. TCRdb re-called the 5' RACE reads, yielding one record per CDR3 amino acid sequence without DNA. The sample has about 460,000 distinct CDR3 sequences. The specimen sequenced was blood T cells: a sorted CD56 or NKG2C T cell subset, CD4+ or CD8+ T cells, or bulk PBMC T cells (not recorded which). V usage is TRBV5-1 and J usage is TRBJ2-2; TCRdb outputs TRBD2, but without DNA this stays unchecked. The receptor comes from a woman aged 50 to 60 in good health. The CDR3 region is CASSLIAENTGELFF.